A single sample is the source of the 30 T cell receptor beta chains below, sequenced in a study of T-cell memory formation after mild COVID-19. TCRdb re-called the 5' RACE reads with MiXCR, one entry per CDR3 protein. Among hundreds of thousands of distinct CDR3 sequences listed, 15% to 20% were seen once. The sample comprised PBMCs or a T cell subset sorted from them (not recorded which). These receptors were obtained from an adult woman who had mild COVID-19 (a few samples of this study predate the infection). Cell type and time point are not known.

CDR3 sequence (DNA): TGTGCCACCCAGGGGGGTAGGGGCACTGAAGCTTTCTTT. Translated: CATQGGRGTEAFF. The chain is built from TRBV24-1 and TRBJ1-1; 7 bases are shared with TRBD1. The V segment lost 9 bases and the J segment 4 bases; nucleotides outside the gene matches: 7. Germline V gives CDR1 KGHDR, CDR2 SFDVKD. The CDR3 has 13 amino acids.

The chain combines TRBV2 with TRBJ1-5; D remains ambiguous. The CDR3 is made up of 12 amino acids. Between the trimmed V and J ends, which lost 2 bases and 7 bases, there was a span of 6 bases. The germline V gene encodes CDR1 SNHLY and CDR2 FYNNEI. CDR3 amino acids: CASSESWQPQHF. In DNA, the CDR3 is TGTGCCAGCAGTGAAAGCTGGCAGCCCCAGCATTTT.

This clonotype turned up a few times. The chain combines TRBV4-2 with TRBJ1-2; D might be TRBD1 (6 bases). The CDR3 runs 15 residues. V lost 0 bases and J 7 bases, leaving 15 bases between the germline ends. The germline V gene encodes CDR1 LGHNA and CDR2 YNFKEQ. The CDR3 reads CASSQDRNRDSGYTF. The DNA of the CDR3 is TGTGCCAGCAGCCAAGATAGGAACAGGGATAGTGGCTACACCTTC.

This clonotype was observed a few times. The chain recombines TRBV20-1 with TRBJ2-3, with D unresolved. Germline V lookup: CDR1 DFQATT, CDR2 SNEGSKA (reference sequence). This CDR3 comprises 14 residues. The ends were cut back, 0 bases at V and 5 bases at J, with 12 bases in the middle. The CDR3 nucleotides are TGCAGTGCTAGAGACGAACGTCTGCGAGATACGCAGTATTTT. Amino acids: CSARDERLRDTQYF.

The sample holds a few counts of this clonotype. The J gene is TRBJ2-7, the V gene TRBV14; TRBD2 agrees at 9 bases. There are 17 residues in the CDR3. Germline trimming cut 0 bases from V and 2 bases from J; bases unmatched to any gene: 8. Germline CDR1 SGHDN, CDR2 FVKESK. This CDR3 reads CASSQDEASGVTYEQYF. CDR3 bases: TGTGCCAGCAGCCAAGATGAGGCTAGCGGGGTTACCTACGAGCAGTACTTC.

The chain carries TRBV20-1 and TRBJ2-3; D is uncertain. This CDR3 has 15 amino acids. The V gene lost 1 base and the J gene lost 2 bases, with 13 bases spanning the gap. Per the germline V gene, CDR1 is DFQATT and CDR2 is SNEGSKA (reference sequence). CDR3 in amino acids: CSARGDDRITDTQYF. The CDR3 DNA follows: TGCAGTGCTAGAGGTGACGACCGGATCACAGATACGCAGTATTTT.

In its sample, this clonotype was seen a few times. This chain connects TRBV15 to TRBJ1-6, with no clear D. V was clipped by 5 bases and J by 9 bases, with 20 bases between them. Germline V CDR1 and CDR2: LNHNV, YYDKDF (reference sequence). The CDR3 extends over 16 amino acids. The CDR3 DNA follows: TGTGCCACCAGCCTGAGGGAGGGATCGCCGGGTTCACCCCTCCACTTT. Protein: CATSLREGSPGSPLHF.

The chain links TRBV30 to TRBJ1-5; D unclear. V was trimmed by 5 bases and J by 0 bases, leaving 8 bases between them. The CDR3 totals 13 residues. Looked up from germline, CDR1 is GTSNPN and CDR2 is SVGIG (reference sequence). CDR3 loop: CAWQEYSNQPQHF. The CDR3 DNA reads TGTGCCTGGCAGGAGTATAGCAATCAGCCCCAGCATTTT.

This clonotype has more than one count but fewer than ten. The chain carries TRBV30 and TRBJ2-3, with D unclear. V gave up 2 bases and J gave up 3 bases, with 12 bases separating them. The germline CDR1 and CDR2 sequences are GTSNPN and SVGIG (reference sequence). This CDR3 has 14 residues. CDR3 in amino acids: CAWSSTPRTDTQYF. In DNA form, the CDR3 reads TGTGCCTGGAGTTCAACTCCGCGTACAGATACGCAGTATTTT.

V gene TRBV7-2 combines with J gene TRBJ2-1, with TRBD2 matching over 9 bases. The CDR3 spans 17 residues. Germline V lookup: CDR1 SGHTA, CDR2 FQGNSA. V was clipped by 1 base and J by 7 bases; unmatched bases: 11. DNA for the CDR3: TGTGCCAGCAGCTTAGACCTCCTTCGCGGGAGGGGAAATGAGCAGTTCTTC. Translated: CASSLDLLRGRGNEQFF.

At least ten counts were recorded for this clonotype. The rearrangement links TRBV3-1 to TRBJ2-3; D gene unclear. Germline loops: CDR1 LGHDT, CDR2 YNNKEL (reference sequence). V lost 5 bases and J 6 bases, leaving 18 bases between the germline ends. The CDR3 is 15 residues long. The CDR3 reads CASSFAANFGDTQYF. CDR3 coding DNA: TGTGCCAGCAGCTTCGCGGCCAACTTTGGGGATACGCAGTATTTT.

The chain is built from TRBV12-3 or TRBV12-4 and TRBJ2-7; 9 bases agree with TRBD1. This CDR3 has 15 residues. With V trimmed by 3 bases and J by 6 bases, 9 bases remained unmatched. CDR3 in DNA: TGTGCCAGCAGTTTTTTGGGACAGGGTCTTGGCGAGCAGTACTTC. Its protein product is CASSFLGQGLGEQYF.

The chain employs TRBV7-9 and TRBJ2-1; 11 nucleotides agree with TRBD1. The germline CDR1 and CDR2 sequences are SEHNR and FQNEAQ (reference sequence). The CDR3 extends over 16 amino acids. Trimming at V came to 5 bases and at J to 3 bases, leaving 6 bases not matched to a gene. As DNA, the CDR3 is TGTGCCAGCAGCCGAAAGGGGACAGGGGGCTACAATGAGCAGTTCTTC. Residues: CASSRKGTGGYNEQFF.

This chain connects TRBV7-9 to TRBJ1-3; D is uncertain. V was clipped by 0 bases and J by 0 bases, with 9 bases between them. The CDR3 spans 16 residues. CDR1 is SEHNR and CDR2 is FQNEAQ in the germline V gene (reference sequence). The CDR3 is CASSLALTDSGNTIYF. CDR3 DNA: TGTGCCAGCAGCTTAGCACTTACAGACTCTGGAAACACCATATATTTT.

This clonotype was detected only a few times. The DNA for the CDR3 is TGTGCCAGCAGCTTATGGTCTAGCGGGAGGGCCTACGAGCAGTACTTC. Its translation: CASSLWSSGRAYEQYF. The chain has TRBV7-2 and TRBJ2-7; 12 bases line up with TRBD2. J was trimmed by 2 bases and V by 2 bases; bases with no gene match: 4. CDR1 SGHTA and CDR2 FQGNSA come from the germline V gene. This CDR3 is 16 amino acids long.

This chain uses TRBV11-2 with TRBJ2-7; 7 nucleotides agree with TRBD1. The germline gives CDR1 SGHAT, CDR2 FQNNGV. CDR3 length: 13 amino acids. J was trimmed by 3 bases and V by 8 bases; bases with no gene match: 7. The chain's CDR3 is CASGGNRGYEQYF. The CDR3 bases are TGTGCCAGCGGTGGGAACAGGGGCTACGAGCAGTACTTC.

This clonotype was detected a few times. The chain employs TRBV7-9 and TRBJ1-6; TRBD1 matches 7 bases. V trimming: 5 bases; J trimming: 5 bases; junction bases outside the gene matches: 9. Germline CDR1 is SEHNR and CDR2 is FQNEAQ (reference sequence). There are 16 residues in the CDR3. The CDR3 reads CASSLVAGQHNSPLHF. The CDR3 DNA reads TGTGCCAGCAGCCTCGTAGCGGGACAGCATAATTCACCCCTCCACTTT.

This clonotype appeared a few times. The chain couples TRBV5-4 to TRBJ1-1, with a weak D call TRBD1 (5 bases). Trimming removed 4 bases at V and 4 bases at J, with 20 bases between. Germline CDR1 is SGHNT and CDR2 is YYREEE (reference sequence). The CDR3 totals 16 residues. The CDR3 nucleotides are TGTGCCAGCAGCCGGGGGTGGTTAGGGGTCGGCACTGAAGCTTTCTTT. Translation gives CASSRGWLGVGTEAFF.

The chain carries TRBV5-1 and TRBJ2-3; the D gene is possibly TRBD2 (7 bases). V was clipped by 5 bases and J by 3 bases, with 16 bases between them. The germline V gene has CDR1 SGHRS and CDR2 YFSETQ. The CDR3 totals 15 residues. CDR3 region: CASSPIGGQTDTQYF. The CDR3 DNA reads TGCGCCAGCAGTCCGATCGGGGGGCAAACAGATACGCAGTATTTT.

This rearrangement joins TRBV7-2 to TRBJ2-1; D is possibly TRBD1 or TRBD2 (5 bases each). Deletions cut 1 base from V and 5 bases from J, with 9 bases between. Germline CDR1 reads SGHTA; CDR2 reads FQGNSA. The CDR3 spans 14 residues. This CDR3 is CASSLVWGNNEQFF. The CDR3 DNA reads as TGTGCCAGCAGCTTAGTGTGGGGGAACAATGAGCAGTTCTTC.

The chain is built from TRBV19 and TRBJ2-2, with 7 nucleotides matching TRBD2. The junction had 11 bases not matched to a gene; V was cut back by 5 bases and J by 5 bases. CDR1 is LNHDA and CDR2 is SQIVND in the germline V gene (reference sequence). This CDR3 has 16 amino acids. The CDR3 protein is CASSPRGRAATGELFF. CDR3 DNA: TGTGCCAGTAGTCCCAGAGGGAGGGCCGCAACCGGGGAGCTGTTTTTT.

This clonotype was recorded a few times. The rearrangement uses TRBV9 and TRBJ2-1; D uncertain. Germline CDR1 and CDR2: SGDLS and YYNGEE. Trimming shortened V by 3 bases and J by 0 bases, and 4 bases separated the two germline ends. The CDR3 is 13 amino acids. The CDR3 region has the DNA TGTGCCAGCAGCGGCGGCTCCTACAATGAGCAGTTCTTC. This codes for CASSGGSYNEQFF. Full variable domain (remainder filled in from reference TRBV9 and TRBJ2-1): DSGVTQTPKHLITATGQRVTLRCSPRSGDLSVYWYQQSLDQGLQFLIQYYNGEERAKGNILERFSAQQFPDLHSELNLSSLELGDSALYFCASSGGSYNEQFFGPGTRLTVL.

CDR3 region: CSVLGGGSYEQYF. The CDR3 coding sequence is TGCAGCGTGCTGGGGGGGGGCTCCTACGAGCAGTACTTC. V and J are TRBV29-1 and TRBJ2-7; 7 nucleotides match TRBD2. Germline lookup yields CDR1 SQVTM and CDR2 ANQGSEA. The CDR3 spans 13 residues. The V gene end was trimmed by 6 bases and the J gene end by 0 bases; junction bases not matched to a gene: 5.

The chain is built from TRBV6-2 or TRBV6-3 and TRBJ2-5; no reliable D call. The CDR3 loop spans 14 amino acids. The germline gives CDR1 MNHEY, CDR2 SVGEGT. Trimming stripped 2 bases from V and 5 bases from J, with 12 bases between. Here the CDR3 reads CASSYQGPGETQYF. The CDR3, as DNA: TGTGCCAGCAGTTACCAAGGACCAGGCGAGACCCAGTACTTC.

This clonotype came up a few times. V gene TRBV11-2 combines with J gene TRBJ1-2; D perhaps matches TRBD1 (5 bases). This CDR3 is built from 14 residues. The V gene's germline CDR1 is SGHAT and CDR2 FQNNGV. Trimming removed 5 bases at V and 4 bases at J, with 14 bases between. Written as DNA, the CDR3 is TGTGCCAGCAGCCTCAACGTGGGGGGCTATGGCTACACCTTC. This sequence encodes CASSLNVGGYGYTF.

In its sample, this clonotype was seen a few times. The chain combines TRBV24-1 with TRBJ2-1, with TRBD1 matching 8 bases. CDR3 length equals 16 residues. After removal of 1 base from V and 7 bases from J, the junction contained 8 bases not matched to a gene. Germline V CDR1 and CDR2: KGHDR, SFDVKD. The DNA for the CDR3 is TGTGCCACCAGTGATTTCCGGACAGGGAAGAAGAATGAGCAGTTCTTC. It is translated as CATSDFRTGKKNEQFF.

V is TRBV12-3 or TRBV12-4 and J is TRBJ1-3; D gene uncertain. Trimming cost V 8 bases and J 0 bases, with 11 bases left between them. There are 14 residues in the CDR3. CDR3 bases: TGTGCCAGCCGGAGTTTGAGCTCTGGAAACACCATATATTTT. Encoded protein: CASRSLSSGNTIYF.

The table lists this clonotype with many counts. The V gene is TRBV7-9, the J gene TRBJ1-1; possible D gene TRBD1, 6 bases. Germline V gene lookup returns CDR1 SEHNR and CDR2 FQNEAQ (reference sequence). Trimming took 6 bases from V and 8 from J, leaving 13 bases between them. The CDR3 extends over 12 amino acids. DNA of the CDR3: TGTGCCAGCAGTTCCGGGACATCCGAAGCTTTCTTT. This sequence encodes CASSSGTSEAFF.

The rearrangement joins TRBV7-3 to TRBJ1-3, with 7 positions matching TRBD1. Germline assignment: CDR1 SGHTA and CDR2 FQGTGA. Unmatched junction bases numbered 4, after V lost 5 bases and J lost 3 bases. The CDR3 has 14 amino acids. For the CDR3, the DNA is TGTGCCAGCAGCCAGGGACAGATTGGAAACACCATATATTTT. Its protein is CASSQGQIGNTIYF.

This clonotype was seen repeatedly, ten times or more. V gene TRBV12-3 or TRBV12-4 combines with J gene TRBJ1-5, with D possibly TRBD1 on 5 matching bases. The CDR3 consists of 12 residues. V lost 5 bases, J lost 4 bases, and 6 bases lay in between. The CDR3 DNA follows: TGTGCCAGCAGTCCAGGGAATCAGCCCCAGCATTTT. This sequence encodes CASSPGNQPQHF.